This T cell receptor (beta chain) is from a study of blood T cell repertoires in COVID-19. Study in general: Nucleic acid was either cDNA or gDNA, and it came from T cells, B-cell-depleted T cells, or PBMCs.

This CDR3 comprises 13 residues. The germline gives CDR1 GTSNPN, CDR2 SVGIG (reference sequence). V shed 1 base and J shed 9 bases, with 13 bases lying between them. Authors' data handling: Reference gene primer amplification gave nucleated cell count estimates. The method was immunoSEQ multiplex PCR; TCRdb's version includes in-frame clones alone and lacks a portion of them. That table is the source of V, J and clone size, and D and trimming were worked out from the DNA. The sample consists of some 95,000 clones, around 81% of them appearing once. This chain links TRBV30 with TRBJ1-5; no reliable D call. The origin of this receptor is a middle-aged man who had recovered from COVID-19. The sequencing sample was made of peripheral blood. The CDR3 coding sequence is TGTGCCTGGAGTGACAGCTACACTGGGCCCCAGCATTTT. Amino acids: CAWSDSYTGPQHF.